The present T cell receptor (beta chain) was sequenced within a study of shared T cell receptors in the human thymus. Method: immunoSEQ multiplex PCR; TCRdb's copy keeps in-frame clones and lacks some. This table holds hundreds of thousands of clones, around 87% found once. The same sample was also used in a study of human thymus T cells. That study reports: There appeared to be biased usage of V and J genes in thymic and blood repertoires. Related studies found that unrelated individuals share highly overlapping thymic repertoires.

The sample comprised thymocytes. The origin of this receptor is a boy younger than two with a congenital heart defect.

The DNA for the CDR3 is TGTGCCAGCAGCTGTCCTACGCGGGAGAGGTCTCAAGAGACCCAGTACTTC. This gives the protein CASSCPTRERSQETQYF. The V gene is TRBV7-6, the J gene TRBJ2-5, with 7 bases fitting TRBD2. The CDR3 covers 17 residues. Germline V gene lookup returns CDR1 SGHVS and CDR2 FNYEAQ. V gave up 4 bases and J gave up 2 bases; unmatched junction bases: 13.